This T cell receptor (beta chain) was obtained from a study of T-cell memory formation after mild COVID-19. About the research overall: Most TCR clusters belonged to a single donor.

The V end lost 3 bases, the J end lost 8 bases, and 11 bases lay between the germline ends. Germline V gene lookup returns CDR1 SGHVS and CDR2 FNYEAQ. The CDR3 sequence is 13 residues long. This clonotype was found once. Antigen: not known. Study outcomes and limitations: For contracting clones, CD4+ ones sat mainly in CM and EM, CD8+ in EMRA. Nothing showed for sure that second-wave clones peaking on day 37 were SARS-CoV-2 specific.

cDNA libraries for TCR alpha and TCR beta, carrying sample barcodes and UMIs, came from 5'RACE with constant-segment primers. TCRdb used MiXCR to reprocess the 5' RACE reads, holding one entry per CDR3 protein. Here the sample spans about 350,000 distinct CDR3 sequences, around 15% being singletons. The genes are TRBV7-6 and TRBJ2-1; tentatively, D is TRBD2 (6 bases). The TCR sequence derives from a young man who had mild COVID-19 (a few samples of this study predate the infection). Cell type and time point are not known. Source material: PBMCs or a T cell subset sorted from them (not recorded which). CDR3 amino acids: CASSFVGGDEQFF. In nucleotides, the CDR3 is TGTGCCAGCAGCTTTGTTGGAGGGGATGAGCAGTTCTTC.